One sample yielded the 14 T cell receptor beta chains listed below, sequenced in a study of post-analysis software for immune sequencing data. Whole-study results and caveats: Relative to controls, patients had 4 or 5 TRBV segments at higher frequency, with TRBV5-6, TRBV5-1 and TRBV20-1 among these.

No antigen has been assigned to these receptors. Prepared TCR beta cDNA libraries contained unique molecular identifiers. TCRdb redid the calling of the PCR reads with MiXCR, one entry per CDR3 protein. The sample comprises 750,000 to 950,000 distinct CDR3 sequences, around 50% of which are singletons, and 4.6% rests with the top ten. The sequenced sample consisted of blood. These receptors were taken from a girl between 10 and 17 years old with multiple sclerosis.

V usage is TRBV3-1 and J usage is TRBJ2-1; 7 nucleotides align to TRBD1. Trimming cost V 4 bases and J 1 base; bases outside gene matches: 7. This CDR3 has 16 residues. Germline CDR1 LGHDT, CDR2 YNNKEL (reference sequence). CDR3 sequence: CASSPIGGGSYNEQFF. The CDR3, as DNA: TGTGCCAGCAGCCCTATAGGGGGCGGTTCCTACAATGAGCAGTTCTTC.

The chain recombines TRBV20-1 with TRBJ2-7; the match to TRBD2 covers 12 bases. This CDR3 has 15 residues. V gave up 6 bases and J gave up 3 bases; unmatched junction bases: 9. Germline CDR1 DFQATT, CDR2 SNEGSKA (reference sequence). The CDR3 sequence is CSAESRLAGVYEQYF. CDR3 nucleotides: TGCAGTGCCGAAAGCCGACTAGCGGGAGTCTACGAGCAGTACTTC.

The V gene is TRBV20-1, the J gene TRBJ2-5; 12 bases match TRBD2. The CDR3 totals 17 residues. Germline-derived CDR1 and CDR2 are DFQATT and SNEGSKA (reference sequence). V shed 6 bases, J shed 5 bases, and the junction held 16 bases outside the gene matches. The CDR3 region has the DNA TGCAGTGCCAAGAGTACGACTAGCGGGGGCTTCAGGGAGACCCAGTACTTC. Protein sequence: CSAKSTTSGGFRETQYF.

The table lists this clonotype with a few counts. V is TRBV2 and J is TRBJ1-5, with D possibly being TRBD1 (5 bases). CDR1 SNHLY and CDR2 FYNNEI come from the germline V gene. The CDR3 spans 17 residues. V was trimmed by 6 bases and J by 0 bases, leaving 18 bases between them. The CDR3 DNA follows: TGTGCCAGCAGCGCGGGACTCCTTGGCCATAGCAATCAGCCCCAGCATTTT. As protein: CASSAGLLGHSNQPQHF.

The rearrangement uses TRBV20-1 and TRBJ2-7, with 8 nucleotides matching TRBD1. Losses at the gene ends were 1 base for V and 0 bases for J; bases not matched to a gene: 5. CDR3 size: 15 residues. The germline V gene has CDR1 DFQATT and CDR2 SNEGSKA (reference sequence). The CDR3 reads CSARAGQGSSYEQYF. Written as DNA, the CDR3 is TGCAGTGCTAGAGCTGGACAGGGAAGCTCCTACGAGCAGTACTTC.

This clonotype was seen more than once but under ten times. The DNA of the CDR3 is TGTGCCAGCAGCTTAGGGAGCCGGACACCAAGCACAGATACGCAGTATTTT. It specifies CASSLGSRTPSTDTQYF. The V and J genes are TRBV7-8 and TRBJ2-3; a possible D gene is TRBD1 (5 bases). The CDR3 has 17 amino acids. The V end lost 1 base, the J end lost 0 bases, and 14 bases lay between the germline ends. Germline lookup yields CDR1 SGHVS and CDR2 FQNEAQ. The variable domain in full, with the rest retrieved from reference TRBV7-8 and TRBJ2-3, is GAGVSQSPRYKVAKRGQDVALRCDPISGHVSLFWYQQALGQGPEFLTYFQNEAQLDKSGLPSDRFFAERPEGSVSTLKIQRTQQEDSAVYLCASSLGSRTPSTDTQYFGPGTRLTVL.

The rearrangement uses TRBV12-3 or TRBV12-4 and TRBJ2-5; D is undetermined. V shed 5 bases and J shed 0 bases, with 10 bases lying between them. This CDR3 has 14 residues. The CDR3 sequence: CASSGDRDQETQYF. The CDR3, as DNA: TGTGCCAGCAGTGGCGACCGGGACCAAGAGACCCAGTACTTC.

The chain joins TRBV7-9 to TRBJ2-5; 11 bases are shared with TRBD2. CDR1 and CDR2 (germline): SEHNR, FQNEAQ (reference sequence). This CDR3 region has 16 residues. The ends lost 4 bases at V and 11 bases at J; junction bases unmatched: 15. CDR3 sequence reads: CASSSYTSGRSREQYF. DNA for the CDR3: TGTGCCAGCAGCTCATACACTAGCGGGAGATCCCGGGAGCAGTACTTC.

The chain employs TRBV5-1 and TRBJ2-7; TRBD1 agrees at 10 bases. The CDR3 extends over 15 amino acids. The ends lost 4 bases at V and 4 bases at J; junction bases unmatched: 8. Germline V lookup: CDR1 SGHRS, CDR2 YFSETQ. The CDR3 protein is CASSVTGTGEYEQYF. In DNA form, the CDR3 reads TGCGCCAGCAGCGTCACCGGGACAGGGGAGTACGAGCAGTACTTC.

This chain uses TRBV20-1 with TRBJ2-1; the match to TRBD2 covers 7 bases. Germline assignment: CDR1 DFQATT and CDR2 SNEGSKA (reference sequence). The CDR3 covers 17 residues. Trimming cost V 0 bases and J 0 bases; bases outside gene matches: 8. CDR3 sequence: CSARDPAGAHSYNEQFF. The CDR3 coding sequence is TGCAGTGCTAGAGATCCCGCGGGAGCCCACTCCTACAATGAGCAGTTCTTC.

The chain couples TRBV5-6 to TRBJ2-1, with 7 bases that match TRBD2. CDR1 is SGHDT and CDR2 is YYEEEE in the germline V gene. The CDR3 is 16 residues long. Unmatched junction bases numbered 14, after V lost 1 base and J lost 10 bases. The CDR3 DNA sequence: TGTGCCAGCAGCTTGCCGTTCTCCCTAGCGGAGGGCGAGCAGTTCTTC. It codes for CASSLPFSLAEGEQFF. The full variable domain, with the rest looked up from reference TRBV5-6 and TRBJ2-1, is DAGVTQSPTHLIKTRGQQVTLRCSPKSGHDTVSWYQQALGQGPQFIFQYYEEEERQRGNFPDRFSGHQFPNYSSELNVNALLLGDSALYLCASSLPFSLAEGEQFFGPGTRLTVL.

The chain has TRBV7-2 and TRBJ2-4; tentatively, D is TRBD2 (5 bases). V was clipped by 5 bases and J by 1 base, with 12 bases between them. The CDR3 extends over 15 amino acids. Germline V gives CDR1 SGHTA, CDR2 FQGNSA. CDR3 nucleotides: TGTGCCAGCAGCCCACGGTCGGGGGCCAAAAACATTCAGTACTTC. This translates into CASSPRSGAKNIQYF. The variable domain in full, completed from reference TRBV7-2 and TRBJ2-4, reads GAGVSQSPSNKVTEKGKDVELRCDPISGHTALYWYRQSLGQGLEFLIYFQGNSAPDKSGLPSDRFSAERTGGSVSTLTIQRTQQEDSAVYLCASSPRSGAKNIQYFGAGTRLSVL.

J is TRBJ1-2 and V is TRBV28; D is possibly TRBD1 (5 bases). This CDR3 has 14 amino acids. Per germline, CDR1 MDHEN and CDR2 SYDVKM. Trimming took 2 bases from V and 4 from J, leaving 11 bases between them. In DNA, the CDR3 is TGTGCCAGCAGTTTAGGGATCCAGGGCTATGGCTACACCTTC. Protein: CASSLGIQGYGYTF.

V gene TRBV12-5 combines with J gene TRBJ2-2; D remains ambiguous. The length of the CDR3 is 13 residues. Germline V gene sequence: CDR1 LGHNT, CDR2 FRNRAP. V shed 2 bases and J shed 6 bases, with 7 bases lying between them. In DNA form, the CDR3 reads TGTGCTAGTGGTTTGCCTCGATCCGGGGAGCTGTTTTTT. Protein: CASGLPRSGELFF.